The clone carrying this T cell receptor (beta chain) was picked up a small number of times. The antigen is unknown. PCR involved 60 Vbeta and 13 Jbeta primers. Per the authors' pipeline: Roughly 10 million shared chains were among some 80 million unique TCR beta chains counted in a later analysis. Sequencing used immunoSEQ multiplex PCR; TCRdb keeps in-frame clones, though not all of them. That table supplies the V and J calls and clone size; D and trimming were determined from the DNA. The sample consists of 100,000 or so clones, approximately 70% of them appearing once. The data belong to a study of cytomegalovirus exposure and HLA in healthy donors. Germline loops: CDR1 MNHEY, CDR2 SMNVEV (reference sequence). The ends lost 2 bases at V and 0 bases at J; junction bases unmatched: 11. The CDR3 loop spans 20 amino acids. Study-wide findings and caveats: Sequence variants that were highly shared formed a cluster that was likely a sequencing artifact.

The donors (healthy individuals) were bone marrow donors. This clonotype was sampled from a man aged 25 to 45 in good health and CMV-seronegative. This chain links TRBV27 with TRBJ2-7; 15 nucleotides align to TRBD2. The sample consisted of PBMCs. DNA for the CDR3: TGTGCCAGCAGTTTACCCTGGGGACTAGCGGGGGGTCAGAGCTCCTACGAGCAGTACTTC. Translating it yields CASSLPWGLAGGQSSYEQYF.